Each of the 2 T cell receptor beta chains below was sequenced from the same sample in a study of shared clonotypes between healthy human individuals. Sequencing was performed with immunoSEQ multiplex PCR; in TCRdb, only in-frame clones are kept and a portion is missing. The sample consists of roughly 2.2 million clones, 85% to 95% of them appearing once. Material: naive CD4+ T cells from PBMCs. The subset: CD45RA+ positively selected. These receptors were obtained from a man aged 18 to 30 in good health. Some clones in this sample may be carry-over from other donors' samples.

The J gene is TRBJ2-3, the V gene TRBV6-4; D not certain. Germline V lookup: CDR1 MRHNA, CDR2 SNTAGT. Between the trimmed V and J ends, which lost 0 bases and 0 bases, there was a span of 13 bases. The CDR3 spans 17 residues. The CDR3 DNA reads TGTGCCAGCAGTGACTCCTTCAGGCCTACTAGCACAGATACGCAGTATTTT. Protein: CASSDSFRPTSTDTQYF.

The gene calls are TRBV7-2 and TRBJ2-2, with D tentatively TRBD1 (6 bases). V dropped 0 bases and J dropped 2 bases, with 10 bases sitting between them. Germline CDR1 reads SGHTA; CDR2 reads FQGNSA. The length of the CDR3 is 16 residues. The CDR3 DNA reads as TGTGCCAGCAGCTTAGCAGGGACAATAAACACCGGGGAGCTGTTTTTT. Amino acids: CASSLAGTINTGELFF.